The 30 T cell receptor beta chains below all came from one sample that was sequenced in a study of T cell responses to AZD1222 COVID-19 vaccine. The method was immunoSEQ multiplex PCR; TCRdb's version includes in-frame clones alone and lacks a portion of them. The top ten hold about 2.7% of the sample, which has more than 95,000 clones, around 92% seen once. Sequenced material: peripheral blood, taken on day 0 of AZD1222 vaccination. These receptors originate from an adult in good health.

The J gene is TRBJ1-3, the V gene TRBV28, with a weak D call TRBD1 (5 bases). The CDR3 extends over 14 amino acids. CDR1 is MDHEN, CDR2 SYDVKM, per germline. The V and J ends lost 6 bases and 0 bases respectively, with 9 bases between them. This chain's CDR3 is CASRGRSSGNTIYF. In DNA, the CDR3 is TGTGCCAGCAGGGGACGGAGCTCTGGAAACACCATATATTTT.

The chain combines TRBV7-9 with TRBJ2-2; D call uncertain. Germline CDR1 is SEHNR and CDR2 is FQNEAQ (reference sequence). Trimming took 7 bases from V and 1 from J, leaving 13 bases between them. This CDR3 spans 15 amino acids. CDR3 sequence reads: CASTPLQENTGELFF. CDR3 DNA: TGTGCCAGCACCCCTCTGCAAGAGAACACCGGGGAGCTGTTTTTT.

The V call is TRBV27, the J call TRBJ1-2; 8 bases map to TRBD1. The germline gives CDR1 MNHEY, CDR2 SMNVEV (reference sequence). The trim removed 4 bases at V and 8 bases at J, leaving 15 bases unmatched. The CDR3 extends over 16 amino acids. CDR3 amino acids: CASSSYRGTSFWGYTF. For the CDR3, the DNA is TGTGCCAGCAGTTCATACAGGGGGACGAGTTTTTGGGGCTACACCTTC.

In its sample, this clone was seen a few times. The chain links TRBV29-1 to TRBJ1-1; D unresolved. Germline values: CDR1 SQVTM, CDR2 ANQGSEA. V lost 7 bases to trimming and J lost 1 base, with 4 bases between them. The CDR3 loop spans 10 amino acids. CDR3 residues: CSAQNTEAFF. The CDR3 nucleotides read TGCAGCGCACAGAACACTGAAGCTTTCTTT.

The chain couples TRBV28 to TRBJ2-2; a possible D gene is TRBD2 (7 bases). The CDR3 has 16 residues. The V gene lost 2 bases and the J gene lost 4 bases, with 14 bases spanning the gap. CDR1 is MDHEN and CDR2 is SYDVKM in the germline V gene. The DNA of the CDR3 is TGTGCCAGCAGTTTAATGGGGGGGCCGGGCACCGGGGAGCTGTTTTTT. Encoded protein: CASSLMGGPGTGELFF.

This chain joins TRBV28 and TRBJ2-7; 11 bases align to TRBD2. Germline V gene data show CDR1 as MDHEN and CDR2 as SYDVKM. The CDR3 sequence is 17 residues long. V lost 5 bases and J lost 0; bases outside the gene matches: 9. The CDR3 here is CASSTSGLAVSSYEQYF. The CDR3 bases are TGTGCCAGCAGTACATCGGGACTAGCGGTTAGCTCCTACGAGCAGTACTTC.

V and J are TRBV27 and TRBJ1-2; D unclear. The germline V gene encodes CDR1 MNHEY and CDR2 SMNVEV (reference sequence). The CDR3 contains 13 residues. V was trimmed by 4 bases and J by 7 bases, leaving 13 bases between them. The CDR3 loop is CASSSFRHGGYTF. Here the CDR3 DNA reads TGTGCCAGCAGTTCGTTCAGACATGGTGGCTACACCTTC.

V gene TRBV5-4 combines with J gene TRBJ2-1; 9 nucleotides match TRBD1. CDR3 length: 17 amino acids. Germline-derived CDR1 and CDR2 are SGHNT and YYREEE (reference sequence). J was trimmed by 8 bases and V by 4 bases; bases with no gene match: 16. The CDR3 DNA follows: TGTGCCAGCAGCCTTCCTCCGTCGGGACAGGGAGGGGATGAGCAGTTCTTC. It specifies CASSLPPSGQGGDEQFF.

V usage is TRBV7-2 and J usage is TRBJ1-2; no reliable D call. This CDR3 is built from 13 residues. CDR1 SGHTA and CDR2 FQGNSA come from the germline V gene. V gave up 4 bases and J gave up 4 bases, with 10 bases separating them. CDR3 in DNA: TGTGCCAGCAGCTCCCCAATGTTCTATGGCTACACCTTC. Protein: CASSSPMFYGYTF.

V is TRBV28 and J is TRBJ2-3; no definite D call. V lost 1 base and J lost 5, with 16 bases in between. The CDR3 length is 16 residues. Germline V gene data show CDR1 as MDHEN and CDR2 as SYDVKM. The CDR3 DNA sequence: TGTGCCAGCAGTTTATCCGGAGACATCGCCCAAGATACGCAGTATTTT. Residues: CASSLSGDIAQDTQYF.

This chain links TRBV5-1 with TRBJ2-3; the match to TRBD1 covers 7 bases. V lost 3 bases and J lost 0; bases outside the gene matches: 1. The germline CDR1 and CDR2 sequences are SGHRS and YFSETQ. The CDR3 extends over 14 amino acids. CDR3 in DNA: TGCGCCAGCAGCTGGGACAGAAGCACAGATACGCAGTATTTT. This gives the protein CASSWDRSTDTQYF. Full variable domain (remainder filled in from reference TRBV5-1 and TRBJ2-3): KAGVTQTPRYLIKTRGQQVTLSCSPISGHRSVSWYQQTPGQGLQFLFEYFSETQRNKGNFPGRFSGRQFSNSRSEMNVSTLELGDSALYLCASSWDRSTDTQYFGPGTRLTVL.

CDR3 nucleotide sequence: TGTGCCAGCAGCTTGGTCCAGACTCAAGAGACCCAGTACTTC. Encoded protein: CASSLVQTQETQYF. The J gene is TRBJ2-5, the V gene TRBV5-6; D not certain. CDR1 and CDR2 (germline): SGHDT, YYEEEE. Trimming shortened V by 0 bases and J by 2 bases, and 8 bases separated the two germline ends. The CDR3 totals 14 residues.

This clone appeared a few times. The genes are TRBV28 and TRBJ1-1; maybe TRBD1 (5 bases). This CDR3 region has 14 residues. Germline CDR1 reads MDHEN; CDR2 reads SYDVKM. Between the trimmed V and J ends, which lost 0 bases and 4 bases, there was a span of 9 bases. The CDR3, as DNA: TGTGCCAGCAGTTTATGGGGGGGGACCACTGAAGCTTTCTTT. Protein: CASSLWGGTTEAFF.

This chain uses TRBV21-1 with TRBJ1-2; the table names TRBD1, a call not compared with the DNA. TRBV21-1 is labeled a pseudogene. This CDR3 spans 14 amino acids. Here the CDR3 DNA reads TGTGCCAGCAGCAAGCCACAGGGGGCCTATGGCTACACCTTC. Translating it yields CASSKPQGAYGYTF.

The V and J genes are TRBV5-1 and TRBJ2-6; D is ambiguous. Germline loops: CDR1 SGHRS, CDR2 YFSETQ. The CDR3 covers 15 residues. V was clipped by 5 bases and J by 1 base, with 10 bases between them. This CDR3 reads CASSSVVSGANVLTF. DNA for the CDR3: TGCGCCAGCAGTTCGGTGGTTTCTGGGGCCAACGTCCTGACTTTC.

CDR3 loop: CASRKAYLTDTQYF. CDR3 DNA: TGTGCCAGCAGGAAAGCCTACCTCACAGATACGCAGTATTTT. V is TRBV6-5 and J is TRBJ2-3; D not resolved. Germline assignment: CDR1 MNHEY and CDR2 SVGAGI. CDR3 length: 14 amino acids. V lost 6 bases to trimming and J lost 2 bases, with 12 bases between them.

This sequence joins TRBV19 and TRBJ1-1; perhaps TRBD1 as D (6 bases). The CDR3 spans 13 residues. V was shortened by 2 bases and J by 14 bases, with 18 bases between the two germline ends. Germline V gene lookup returns CDR1 LNHDA and CDR2 SQIVND (reference sequence). CDR3 DNA sequence: TGTGCCAGTAGTATAAGGTTGGGACACTCCGGGTTCTTT. It is translated as CASSIRLGHSGFF.

V and J are TRBV6-2 or TRBV6-3 and TRBJ2-3, with TRBD2 identical over 9 bases. The V gene end was trimmed by 4 bases and the J gene end by 2 bases; junction bases not matched to a gene: 10. The CDR3 has 17 residues. Germline CDR1 is MNHEY and CDR2 is SVGEGT. CDR3: CASSFRLGGRATDTQYF. CDR3 in DNA: TGTGCCAGCAGTTTTCGACTAGGCGGGAGGGCCACAGATACGCAGTATTTT.

V usage is TRBV27 and J usage is TRBJ2-7; 9 bases fit TRBD1. CDR1 is MNHEY, CDR2 SMNVEV, per germline (reference sequence). The CDR3 loop spans 15 amino acids. Trimming removed 5 bases from V and 5 bases from J; junction bases left unmatched: 10. The CDR3 region is CASSPTGTGNHEQYF. The CDR3 DNA is TGTGCCAGCAGTCCCACCGGGACAGGGAACCACGAGCAGTACTTC.

This clone showed up just once. V gene TRBV5-4 combines with J gene TRBJ2-7, with D perhaps being TRBD1 or TRBD2 (5 bases each). V shed 2 bases and J shed 5 bases, with 17 bases lying between them. This CDR3 is built from 15 residues. CDR1 and CDR2 from the germline V gene are SGHNT and YYREEE (reference sequence). This CDR3 is CASSFTGRPGDEQYF. DNA of the CDR3: TGTGCCAGCAGCTTCACGGGGCGACCTGGGGACGAGCAGTACTTC.

The chain uses TRBV30 and TRBJ2-4; D gene unclear. Germline CDR1 and CDR2: GTSNPN and SVGIG (reference sequence). The CDR3 has 16 amino acids. The V gene lost 2 bases and the J gene lost 0 bases, with 14 bases spanning the gap. The CDR3 DNA is TGTGCCTGGAGTTTTATGGCGGTGGGAGCCAAAAACATTCAGTACTTC. Translation: CAWSFMAVGAKNIQYF.

The chain combines TRBV3-1 (or the pseudogene TRBV3-2) with TRBJ1-1; D not certain. Germline V gene lookup returns CDR1 LGHDT and CDR2 YNNKEL (reference sequence). The CDR3 runs to 15 residues. Trimming took 6 bases from V and 5 from J, leaving 19 bases between them. The CDR3 coding sequence is TGTGCCAGCAGTCCCCTCGAGTCCCGGGGAACTGAAGCTTTCTTT. Its translation: CASSPLESRGTEAFF.

The J gene is TRBJ2-6, the V gene TRBV19; tentatively, D is TRBD2 (6 bases). Germline V gene lookup returns CDR1 LNHDA and CDR2 SQIVND (reference sequence). V was pared by 7 bases and J by 0 bases, with 19 bases between. This CDR3 is 18 amino acids long. CDR3 coding DNA: TGTGCCAGTACCCTAGACAAGGGACTTAGCTCTGGGGCCAACGTCCTGACTTTC. It encodes CASTLDKGLSSGANVLTF. The full variable domain, in which reference TRBV19 and TRBJ2-6 provide the parts outside the CDR3, is DGGITQSPKYLFRKEGQNVTLSCEQNLNHDAMYWYRQDPGQGLRLIYYSQIVNDFQKGDIAEGYSVSREKKESFPLTVTSAQKNPTAFYLCASTLDKGLSSGANVLTFGAGSRLTVL.

The chain employs TRBV6-6 and TRBJ1-4, with D unclear. CDR1 is MNHNY and CDR2 is SVGAGI in the germline V gene (reference sequence). This CDR3 has 15 amino acids. The V end was cut by 8 bases, the J end by 0 bases, with 13 bases between. CDR3 bases: TGTGCCAGCCGCCGGGCGGGCGCAACTAATGAAAAACTGTTTTTT. Translated: CASRRAGATNEKLFF.

The chain has TRBV12-3 or TRBV12-4 and TRBJ1-5, with D hard to call. This CDR3 contains 13 residues. Trimming removed 3 bases at V and 5 bases at J, with 8 bases between. CDR3 coding DNA: TGTGCCAGCAGTTTCCTGTCCGATCAGCCCCAGCATTTT. It encodes CASSFLSDQPQHF.

The J gene is TRBJ1-6, the V gene TRBV27; 9 positions match TRBD1. J lost 7 bases, V lost 2 bases, and 3 bases had no gene match. This CDR3 is 15 amino acids long. CDR1 is MNHEY, CDR2 SMNVEV, per germline (reference sequence). As DNA, the CDR3 is TGTGCCAGCAGTTTAACAGGGGGCGGGAATTCACCCCTCCACTTT. Encoded protein: CASSLTGGGNSPLHF.

The table lists this clone with a count of one. The J gene is TRBJ1-5, the V gene TRBV27; D perhaps matches TRBD1 (5 bases). Between the trimmed V and J ends, which lost 6 bases and 3 bases, there was a span of 9 bases. Germline V lookup: CDR1 MNHEY, CDR2 SMNVEV (reference sequence). The CDR3 totals 13 residues. CDR3 amino acids: CASSQGSNQPQHF. Written as DNA, the CDR3 is TGTGCCAGCAGCCAGGGTTCCAATCAGCCCCAGCATTTT.

DNA for the CDR3: TGTGCCAGCAGTTTGAGAGGCCTGGACAGATTTAACTATGGCTACACCTTC. The encoded protein is CASSLRGLDRFNYGYTF. The chain uses TRBV27 and TRBJ1-2; D possibly corresponds to TRBD1 (6 bases). CDR3 length: 17 residues. Germline V gene lookup returns CDR1 MNHEY and CDR2 SMNVEV (reference sequence). V was pared by 3 bases and J by 1 base, with 18 bases between.

Remarks on this clone: Within the sample, other DNA sequences also encode this same CDR3. This chain's CDR3 is CASSLGPTSGNTIYF. The DNA for the CDR3 is TGCGCCAGCAGCTTGGGGCCGACCTCTGGAAACACCATATATTTT. The chain recombines TRBV5-1 with TRBJ1-3; the D is unclear. V lost 0 bases, J lost 0 bases, and 7 bases lay in between. The CDR3 extends over 15 amino acids. CDR1 and CDR2 from the germline V gene are SGHRS and YFSETQ.

The genes are TRBV27 and TRBJ1-3; 7 bases are a match to TRBD1. The CDR3 length is 15 residues. Per germline, CDR1 MNHEY and CDR2 SMNVEV (reference sequence). J lost 0 bases, V lost 11 bases, and 10 bases had no gene match. In nucleotides, the CDR3 is TGTGCCTCCTCGGAGGGACAGAACTCTGGAAACACCATATATTTT. Protein sequence: CASSEGQNSGNTIYF.